This TCR beta chain is from a study of T cells in Graves' hyperthyroidism and ophthalmopathy. From RNA transcripts, TCR beta CDR3 regions were amplified. A set of HTBI primers served as the primers for a first-round RT-PCR of the TCR CDR3. TCRdb re-called the multiplex PCR reads with MiXCR, one entry per CDR3 protein. The sample holds 350,000 to 400,000 distinct CDR3 sequences; 15% are singletons and the top ten take approximately 32%. Germline lookup yields CDR1 MNHNS and CDR2 SASEGT. The CDR3 has 13 amino acids. V dropped 7 bases and J dropped 0 bases, with 8 bases sitting between them. This clonotype was recorded at least ten times.

The chain employs TRBV6-1 and TRBJ2-3, with a possible D match to TRBD1 (5 bases). Sequencing input: blood. This receptor was obtained from a woman aged 25 to 39 with Graves' hyperthyroidism. The CDR3 sequence is CASTRGSTDTQYF. In nucleotides, the CDR3 is TGTGCCAGCACTAGGGGTAGCACAGATACGCAGTATTTT.